One and the same sample provided the 5 T cell receptor beta chains below, sequenced in a study of T-cell reconstitution after alpha-beta-depleted transplantation in children. Researchers prepared the TCRbeta library using unique molecular identifiers, the study reports. One entry per CDR3 protein results from TCRdb running MiXCR on the PCR reads. The table has around 490,000 distinct CDR3 sequences, about an eighth seen once. Sample: PBMCs, mostly from graft donor cells, taken 180 days after TCRalphabeta/CD19-depleted stem cell transplant. These receptors came from a female patient under 10 years old who had a stem cell transplant for aplastic anemia, so the T cells may come from the graft donor.

This clonotype was observed a handful of times. This chain uses TRBV7-9 with TRBJ2-1; a possible D gene is TRBD2 (6 bases). The germline V and J ends were trimmed by 1 base and 0 bases, with 10 bases remaining between them. This CDR3 region has 16 residues. Germline lookup yields CDR1 SEHNR and CDR2 FQNEAQ (reference sequence). As DNA, the CDR3 is TGTGCCAGCAGCTTAGTGGCGGGATCCTCCTACAATGAGCAGTTCTTC. Its protein is CASSLVAGSSYNEQFF.

The chain is built from TRBV3-1 and TRBJ2-2; no definite D call. Germline V lookup: CDR1 LGHDT, CDR2 YNNKEL (reference sequence). V was cut by 0 bases and J by 0 bases, with 5 bases left in between. This CDR3 has 15 residues. CDR3 residues: CASSQEGANTGELFF. The CDR3, as DNA: TGTGCCAGCAGCCAAGAAGGAGCGAACACCGGGGAGCTGTTTTTT.

The chain has TRBV4-3 and TRBJ2-3; 8 bases agree with TRBD1. The J segment lost 6 bases and the V segment lost 3 bases, leaving 2 bases of the junction unmatched. This CDR3 is 13 amino acids long. CDR1 and CDR2 from the germline V gene are LGHNA and YSLEER. In DNA form, the CDR3 reads TGCGCCAGCAGCCATAGGACAGGGGATACGCAGTATTTT. This sequence encodes CASSHRTGDTQYF.

DNA of the CDR3: TGCAGTGCTAGAGTGTTACACAATGAGCAGTTCTTC. Translated: CSARVLHNEQFF. This sequence joins TRBV20-1 and TRBJ2-1; D gene unclear. This CDR3 contains 12 residues. Trimming took off 1 base at V and 5 bases at J, with 6 bases between the two ends. Per germline, CDR1 DFQATT and CDR2 SNEGSKA (reference sequence).

The J gene is TRBJ2-2, the V gene TRBV4-3, with D tentatively TRBD1 or TRBD2 (5 bases each). Germline-derived CDR1 and CDR2 are LGHNA and YSLEER. This CDR3 spans 17 amino acids. The V end lost 3 bases, the J end lost 1 base, and 15 bases lay between the germline ends. The CDR3 sequence is CASSHMGRTQNTGELFF. The CDR3 DNA sequence: TGCGCCAGCAGCCATATGGGACGGACACAGAACACCGGGGAGCTGTTTTTT.